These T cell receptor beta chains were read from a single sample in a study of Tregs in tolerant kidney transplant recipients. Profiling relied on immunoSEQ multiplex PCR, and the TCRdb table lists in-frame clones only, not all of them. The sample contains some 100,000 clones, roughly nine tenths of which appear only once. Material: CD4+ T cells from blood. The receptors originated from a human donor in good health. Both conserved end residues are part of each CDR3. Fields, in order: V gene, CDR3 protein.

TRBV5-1 CASSLAQGLYGYTF
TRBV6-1 CASSANRGGPETQYF
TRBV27 CASSARSTDTQYF
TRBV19 CASSLWGTKNIQYF
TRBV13 CASSLRGTGWNEAFF
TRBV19 CASSSRTGTSYTF
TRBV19 CASSTGSPRDQPQHF
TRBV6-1 CASRAGQGWETQYF
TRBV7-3 CASSLNSRDSGNTIYF
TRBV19 CASSSTGTGGSQPQHF
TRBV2 CASSGNHREQYF
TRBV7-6 CASSPRYRGHEQYF
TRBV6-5 CASSYSSYTGELFF
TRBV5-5 CASSSGQGANYGEQFF
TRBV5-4 CASSQNREDTQYF
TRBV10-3 CAISDRRSAYEQYF
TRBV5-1 CASRPPGQVSSGELFF